This T cell receptor beta chain was profiled in a study of OX40 agonist ivuxolimab in advanced cancers. In the study overall: Partial responses were recorded for three patients, including one with hepatocellular carcinoma and two with cutaneous melanoma.

Overall study results and limits: Researchers did not establish what antigens the expanded peripheral T cells target.

From germline, CDR1 is SGHVS and CDR2 FNYEAQ. There are 17 residues in the CDR3. Trimming pared 2 bases from V and 5 bases from J, leaving 21 bases between. About this clone itself: The antigen remains unidentified.

Only in-frame clones appear in the TCRdb table, and some are missing; sequencing was by immunoSEQ multiplex PCR. The sample yields about 48,000 clones, roughly 89% seen once. The rearrangement joins TRBV7-6 to TRBJ2-5; the D gene is possibly TRBD2 (7 bases). This clonotype was sampled from an adult with an advanced solid tumor such as melanoma, head and neck, liver or kidney cancer. Material: CD4+ or CD8+ T cells sorted from blood, obtained in a trial of the OX40 agonist ivuxolimab. The CDR3 reads CASSLNGPGGAHETQYF. The CDR3 nucleotides read TGTGCCAGCAGCTTAAATGGTCCTGGGGGGGCACACGAGACCCAGTACTTC. Full variable domain (outside the CDR3, taken from reference TRBV7-6 and TRBJ2-5): GAGVSQSPRYKVTKRGQDVALRCDPISGHVSLYWYRQALGQGPEFLTYFNYEAQQDKSGLPNDRFSAERPEGSISTLTIQRTEQRDSAMYRCASSLNGPGGAHETQYFGPGTRLLVL.